Described below is a single T cell receptor (beta chain) sequence and its context. The CDR3 spans 13 residues. Germline assignment: CDR1 SNHLY and CDR2 FYNNEI. Trimming cost V 6 bases and J 6 bases; bases outside gene matches: 5. This entry is derived from a study of cytomegalovirus exposure and HLA in healthy donors. In the PCR, 60 Vbeta and 13 Jbeta primers were used. TCRdb's copy holds only in-frame clones and misses some; the assay was immunoSEQ multiplex PCR. The sample includes approximately 160,000 clones, about 80% of them seen just once. This chain uses TRBV2 with TRBJ1-1; TRBD1 matches 9 bases. This clonotype was sampled from a man younger than 40 in good health and CMV-seropositive. The sample taken for sequencing was PBMCs. The CDR3 nucleotides read TGTGCCAGCAGAGGGACAGGGATCGCTGAAGCTTTCTTT. Its protein is CASRGTGIAEAFF.